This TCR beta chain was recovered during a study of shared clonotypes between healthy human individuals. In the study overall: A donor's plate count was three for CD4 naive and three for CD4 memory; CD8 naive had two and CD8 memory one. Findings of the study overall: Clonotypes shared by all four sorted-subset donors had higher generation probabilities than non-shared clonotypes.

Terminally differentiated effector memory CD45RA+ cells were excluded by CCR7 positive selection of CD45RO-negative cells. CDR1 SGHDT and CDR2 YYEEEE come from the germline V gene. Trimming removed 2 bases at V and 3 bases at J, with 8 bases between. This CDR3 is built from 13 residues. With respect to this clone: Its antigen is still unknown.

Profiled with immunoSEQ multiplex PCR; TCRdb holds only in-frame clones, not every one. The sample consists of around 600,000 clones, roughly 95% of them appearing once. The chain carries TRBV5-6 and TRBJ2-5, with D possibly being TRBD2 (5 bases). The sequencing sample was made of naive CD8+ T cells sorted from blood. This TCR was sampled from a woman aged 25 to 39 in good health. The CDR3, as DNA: TGTGCCAGCAGCTTAAGCGGAGAAGAGACCCAGTACTTC. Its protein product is CASSLSGEETQYF.